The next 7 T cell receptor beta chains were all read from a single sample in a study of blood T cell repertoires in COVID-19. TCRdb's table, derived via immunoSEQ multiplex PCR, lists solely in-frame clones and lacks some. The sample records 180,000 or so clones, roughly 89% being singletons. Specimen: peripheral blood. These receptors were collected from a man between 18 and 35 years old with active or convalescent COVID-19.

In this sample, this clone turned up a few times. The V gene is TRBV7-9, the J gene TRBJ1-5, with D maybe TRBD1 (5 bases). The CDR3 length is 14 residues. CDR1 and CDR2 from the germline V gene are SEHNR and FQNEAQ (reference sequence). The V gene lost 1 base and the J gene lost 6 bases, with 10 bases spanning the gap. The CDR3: CASSLGGERQPQHF. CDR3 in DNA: TGTGCCAGCAGCTTAGGGGGGGAGCGTCAGCCCCAGCATTTT.

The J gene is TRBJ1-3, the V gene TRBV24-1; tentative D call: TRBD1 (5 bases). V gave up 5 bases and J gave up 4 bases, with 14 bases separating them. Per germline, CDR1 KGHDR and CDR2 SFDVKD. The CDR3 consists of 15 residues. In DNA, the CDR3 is TGTGCCACCAGTGGCTTCAGGGAAATCGGAAACACCATATATTTT. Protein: CATSGFREIGNTIYF.

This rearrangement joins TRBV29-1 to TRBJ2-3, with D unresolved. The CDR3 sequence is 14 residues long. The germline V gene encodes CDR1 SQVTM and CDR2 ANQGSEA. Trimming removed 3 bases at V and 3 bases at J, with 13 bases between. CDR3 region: CSVESSIRTDTQYF. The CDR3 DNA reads TGCAGCGTTGAGAGTTCTATACGTACAGATACGCAGTATTTT.

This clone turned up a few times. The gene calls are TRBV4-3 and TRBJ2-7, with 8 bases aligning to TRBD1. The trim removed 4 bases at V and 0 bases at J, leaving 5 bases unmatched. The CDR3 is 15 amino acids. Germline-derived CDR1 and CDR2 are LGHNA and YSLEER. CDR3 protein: CASSRGQGLSYEQYF. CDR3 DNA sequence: TGCGCCAGCAGCCGTGGACAGGGTCTCTCCTACGAGCAGTACTTC.

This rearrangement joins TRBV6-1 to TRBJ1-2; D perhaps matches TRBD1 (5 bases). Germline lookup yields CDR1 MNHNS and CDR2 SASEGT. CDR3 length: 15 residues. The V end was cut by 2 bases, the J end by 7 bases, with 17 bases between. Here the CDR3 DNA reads TGTGCCAGCAGTGAACACTGGCAGGGAACGGGTGGCTACACCTTC. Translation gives CASSEHWQGTGGYTF.

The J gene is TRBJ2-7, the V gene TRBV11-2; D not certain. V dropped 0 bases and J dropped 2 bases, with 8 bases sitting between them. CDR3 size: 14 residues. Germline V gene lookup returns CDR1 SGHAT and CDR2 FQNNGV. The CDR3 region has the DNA TGTGCCAGCAGCTTAGACCCAGGCACCTACGAGCAGTACGTC. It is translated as CASSLDPGTYEQYV.

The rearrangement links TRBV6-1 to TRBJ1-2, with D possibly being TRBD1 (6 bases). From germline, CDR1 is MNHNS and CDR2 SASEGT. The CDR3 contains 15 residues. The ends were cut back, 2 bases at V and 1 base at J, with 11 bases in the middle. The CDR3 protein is CASSERPDSNYGYTF. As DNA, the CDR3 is TGTGCCAGCAGTGAAAGACCGGACAGTAACTATGGCTACACCTTC.